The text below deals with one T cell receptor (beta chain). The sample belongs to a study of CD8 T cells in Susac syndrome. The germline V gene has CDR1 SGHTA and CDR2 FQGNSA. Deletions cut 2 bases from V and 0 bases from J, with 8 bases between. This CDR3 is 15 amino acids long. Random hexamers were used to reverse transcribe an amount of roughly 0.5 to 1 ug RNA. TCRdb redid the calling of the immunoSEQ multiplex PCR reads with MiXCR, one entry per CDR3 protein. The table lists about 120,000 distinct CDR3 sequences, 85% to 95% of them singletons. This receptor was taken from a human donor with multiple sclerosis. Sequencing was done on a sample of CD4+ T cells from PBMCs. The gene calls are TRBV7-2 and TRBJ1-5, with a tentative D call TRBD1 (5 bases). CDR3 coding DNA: TGTGCCAGCAGCTTACGGGGGAATAGCAATCAGCCCCAGCATTTT. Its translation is CASSLRGNSNQPQHF.